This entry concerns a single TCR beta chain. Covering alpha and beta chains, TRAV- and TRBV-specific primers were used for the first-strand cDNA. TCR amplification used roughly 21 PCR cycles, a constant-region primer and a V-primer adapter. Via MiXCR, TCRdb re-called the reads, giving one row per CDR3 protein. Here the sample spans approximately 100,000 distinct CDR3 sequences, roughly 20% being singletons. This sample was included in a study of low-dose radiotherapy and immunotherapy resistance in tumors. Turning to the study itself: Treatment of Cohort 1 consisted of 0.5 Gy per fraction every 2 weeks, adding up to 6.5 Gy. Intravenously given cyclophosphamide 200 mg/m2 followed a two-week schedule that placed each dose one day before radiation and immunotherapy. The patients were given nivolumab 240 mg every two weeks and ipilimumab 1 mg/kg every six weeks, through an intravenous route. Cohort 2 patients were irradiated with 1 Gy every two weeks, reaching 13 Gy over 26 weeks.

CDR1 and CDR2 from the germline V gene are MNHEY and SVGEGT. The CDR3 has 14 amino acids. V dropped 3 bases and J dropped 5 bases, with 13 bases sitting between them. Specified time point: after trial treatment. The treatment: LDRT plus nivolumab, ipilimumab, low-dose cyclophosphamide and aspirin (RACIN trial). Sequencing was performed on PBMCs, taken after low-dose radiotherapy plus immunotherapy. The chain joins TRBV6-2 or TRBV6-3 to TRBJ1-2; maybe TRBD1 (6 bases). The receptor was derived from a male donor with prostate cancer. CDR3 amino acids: CASSYGDRSYGYTF. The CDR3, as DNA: TGTGCCAGCAGTTATGGCGACAGGTCTTATGGCTACACCTTC.